This is a list of T cell receptor beta chains from one sample in a study of neurological immune-mediated disorders. Each CDR3 protein gets one entry after TCRdb re-called the 5' RACE reads with MiXCR. The sample contains around 69,000 distinct CDR3 sequences, roughly 10% of which appear only once. Sequencing input: PBMCs. The source of these receptors is a man aged 30-40 years in good health. Each CDR3 is given with its conserved first and last residue. D genes are given only for firm matches. The listing skips clone size in some rows; elsewhere it reads once, few, many or a size class.

abundance: many; v_gene: TRBV5-1; d_gene: TRBD2; j_gene: TRBJ2-1; CDR3aa: CASSLAGTSGRSVLNEQFF; CDR3nt: TGCGCCAGCAGCTTGGCCGGGACTAGCGGGAGGTCGGTATTGAATGAGCAGTTCTTC
abundance: .; v_gene: TRBV12-3/TRBV12-4; d_gene: .; j_gene: TRBJ2-1; CDR3aa: CANSLGKGSDEQFF; CDR3nt: TGTGCCAACAGCCTCGGAAAGGGCAGCGATGAGCAGTTCTTC
abundance: many; v_gene: TRBV18; d_gene: .; j_gene: TRBJ1-2; CDR3aa: CASSPDSVSSYTF; CDR3nt: TGTGCCAGCTCACCGGACAGCGTTTCGAGCTACACCTTC
abundance: many; v_gene: TRBV5-1; d_gene: TRBD2; j_gene: TRBJ2-3; CDR3aa: CASSLPSSGPADTQYF; CDR3nt: TGCGCCAGCAGCTTACCGTCTAGCGGTCCCGCAGATACGCAGTATTTT
abundance: many; v_gene: TRBV24-1; d_gene: .; j_gene: TRBJ2-3; CDR3aa: CATAPTSTSTDTQYF; CDR3nt: TGTGCCACCGCGCCGACTTCGACGTCTACAGATACGCAGTATTTT
abundance: many; v_gene: TRBV7-9; d_gene: .; j_gene: TRBJ2-1; CDR3aa: CASSLAHNEQFF; CDR3nt: TGTGCCAGCAGCTTAGCTCACAATGAGCAGTTCTTC
abundance: many; v_gene: TRBV5-1; d_gene: TRBD2; j_gene: TRBJ2-3; CDR3aa: CASSYSGTSTDTQYF; CDR3nt: TGCGCCAGCAGCTATAGCGGGACTAGCACAGATACGCAGTATTTT
abundance: .; v_gene: TRBV7-7; d_gene: TRBD2; j_gene: TRBJ2-2; CDR3aa: CASSLVVAGPNTGELFF; CDR3nt: TGTGCCAGCAGCTTAGTGGTAGCGGGCCCGAACACCGGGGAGCTGTTTTTT
abundance: many; v_gene: TRBV5-1; d_gene: .; j_gene: TRBJ2-5; CDR3aa: CASSLIQETQYF; CDR3nt: TGCGCCAGCAGCTTGATTCAAGAGACCCAGTACTTC
abundance: many; v_gene: TRBV7-9; d_gene: .; j_gene: TRBJ2-1; CDR3aa: CASSLPLNEQFF; CDR3nt: TGTGCCAGCAGCTTACCGCTAAATGAGCAGTTCTTC
abundance: many; v_gene: TRBV5-1; d_gene: .; j_gene: TRBJ2-5; CDR3aa: CASSLRERLGGGETQYF; CDR3nt: TGCGCCAGCAGCTTGCGTGAGCGGTTGGGAGGGGGAGAGACCCAGTACTTC
abundance: many; v_gene: TRBV6-6; d_gene: TRBD1; j_gene: TRBJ2-7; CDR3aa: CASRPRQGSSYEQYF; CDR3nt: TGTGCCAGCAGACCTAGACAGGGGAGCTCCTACGAGCAGTACTTC
abundance: .; v_gene: TRBV10-3; d_gene: TRBD2; j_gene: TRBJ2-1; CDR3aa: CAIRLAGGNEQFF; CDR3nt: TGTGCCATCAGGTTAGCGGGAGGCAATGAGCAGTTCTTC
abundance: many; v_gene: TRBV7-2; d_gene: TRBD2; j_gene: TRBJ2-1; CDR3aa: CASSLVTSARNEQFF; CDR3nt: TGTGCCAGCAGCTTAGTAACTAGCGCCCGAAATGAGCAGTTCTTC
abundance: many; v_gene: TRBV27; d_gene: .; j_gene: TRBJ1-4; CDR3aa: CASSLWPGEEKLFF; CDR3nt: TGTGCCAGCAGTTTATGGCCAGGGGAAGAAAAACTGTTTTTT
abundance: many; v_gene: TRBV6-1; d_gene: .; j_gene: TRBJ2-7; CDR3aa: CASSAGTYSYEQYF; CDR3nt: TGTGCCAGCAGTGCCGGGACGTACTCCTACGAGCAGTACTTC
abundance: .; v_gene: TRBV10-3; d_gene: .; j_gene: TRBJ2-7; CDR3aa: CAIRYTETLNSYEQYF; CDR3nt: TGTGCCATCAGGTATACAGAGACCTTAAACTCCTACGAGCAGTACTTC
abundance: .; v_gene: TRBV25-1; d_gene: TRBD2; j_gene: TRBJ2-1; CDR3aa: CASSDRFGLAGANEQFF; CDR3nt: TGTGCCAGCAGTGATCGCTTCGGACTAGCGGGAGCCAATGAGCAGTTCTTC
abundance: many; v_gene: TRBV20-1; d_gene: .; j_gene: TRBJ2-3; CDR3aa: CSANLILAASTDTQYF; CDR3nt: TGCAGTGCCAACCTTATTTTAGCGGCTAGCACAGATACGCAGTATTTT
abundance: medium-sized; v_gene: TRBV7-6; d_gene: TRBD2; j_gene: TRBJ2-1; CDR3aa: CASSLATSGIPNEQFF; CDR3nt: TGTGCCAGCAGCTTAGCTACTAGCGGGATTCCCAATGAGCAGTTCTTC
abundance: many; v_gene: TRBV11-1; d_gene: TRBD2; j_gene: TRBJ2-5; CDR3aa: CASRYHGLADQETQYF; CDR3nt: TGTGCCAGCAGGTATCACGGACTAGCGGATCAAGAGACCCAGTACTTC
abundance: many; v_gene: TRBV6-2/TRBV6-3; d_gene: TRBD2; j_gene: TRBJ2-5; CDR3aa: CASSRLRTSSHQETQYF; CDR3nt: TGTGCCAGCAGTAGACTCCGGACTAGCAGCCACCAAGAGACCCAGTACTTC
abundance: .; v_gene: TRBV9; d_gene: .; j_gene: TRBJ2-2; CDR3aa: CASSSRASNTGELFF; CDR3nt: TGTGCCAGCAGCTCTAGAGCATCGAACACCGGGGAGCTGTTTTTT
abundance: many; v_gene: TRBV10-3; d_gene: TRBD2; j_gene: TRBJ2-1; CDR3aa: CAIRTLPGTSGGNEQFF; CDR3nt: TGTGCCATCAGAACGTTGCCCGGGACTAGCGGTGGGAATGAGCAGTTCTTC
abundance: many; v_gene: TRBV7-7; d_gene: TRBD1; j_gene: TRBJ2-2; CDR3aa: CASSPLGQGAGELFF; CDR3nt: TGTGCCAGCAGCCCATTGGGACAGGGGGCCGGGGAGCTGTTTTTT
abundance: many; v_gene: TRBV7-9; d_gene: .; j_gene: TRBJ2-1; CDR3aa: CASSELGGHNEQFF; CDR3nt: TGTGCCAGCAGCGAACTAGGGGGACACAATGAGCAGTTCTTC
abundance: many; v_gene: TRBV20-1; d_gene: TRBD2; j_gene: TRBJ2-1; CDR3aa: CSARDFRTSGYNEQFF; CDR3nt: TGCAGTGCTAGAGATTTCAGGACTAGCGGGTACAATGAGCAGTTCTTC
abundance: many; v_gene: TRBV27; d_gene: .; j_gene: TRBJ2-7; CDR3aa: CASSGEPTIEQYF; CDR3nt: TGTGCCAGCAGCGGGGAGCCCACTATCGAGCAGTACTTC
abundance: many; v_gene: TRBV12-3/TRBV12-4; d_gene: .; j_gene: TRBJ2-3; CDR3aa: CASSFGQPPYF; CDR3nt: TGTGCCAGCAGTTTTGGCCAGCCCCCGTATTTT
abundance: many; v_gene: TRBV9; d_gene: .; j_gene: TRBJ2-6; CDR3aa: CASSDNDFRSGANVLTF; CDR3nt: TGTGCCAGCAGCGATAACGACTTTCGCTCTGGGGCCAACGTCCTGACTTTC
abundance: many; v_gene: TRBV29-1; d_gene: TRBD1; j_gene: TRBJ1-1; CDR3aa: CTGGDSFEAFF; CDR3nt: TGCACCGGAGGGGACAGTTTTGAAGCTTTCTTT
abundance: many; v_gene: TRBV29-1; d_gene: .; j_gene: TRBJ1-1; CDR3aa: CSVRRGVTEAFF; CDR3nt: TGCAGCGTCAGGAGAGGGGTGACTGAAGCTTTCTTT
abundance: many; v_gene: TRBV5-1; d_gene: TRBD2; j_gene: TRBJ2-1; CDR3aa: CASSPGLAGYNEQFF; CDR3nt: TGCGCCAGCAGCCCGGGACTAGCGGGTTACAATGAGCAGTTCTTC
abundance: many; v_gene: TRBV29-1; d_gene: .; j_gene: TRBJ2-5; CDR3aa: CSVDFLGNQETQYF; CDR3nt: TGCAGCGTTGACTTCCTGGGGAACCAAGAGACCCAGTACTTC
abundance: many; v_gene: TRBV15; d_gene: .; j_gene: TRBJ2-4; CDR3aa: CATSRDGLPPAKNIQYF; CDR3nt: TGTGCCACCAGCAGAGATGGGTTACCCCCCGCCAAAAACATTCAGTACTTC
abundance: many; v_gene: TRBV24-1; d_gene: .; j_gene: TRBJ2-5; CDR3aa: CATSDLLRQETQYF; CDR3nt: TGTGCCACCAGTGATTTACTGCGCCAAGAGACCCAGTACTTC
abundance: many; v_gene: TRBV27; d_gene: TRBD1; j_gene: TRBJ2-7; CDR3aa: CASSDRGQYYEQYF; CDR3nt: TGTGCCAGCAGTGACCGGGGACAGTACTACGAGCAGTACTTC
abundance: .; v_gene: TRBV7-9; d_gene: TRBD1; j_gene: TRBJ2-7; CDR3aa: CASSWGQGRWDEQYF; CDR3nt: TGTGCCAGCAGCTGGGGACAGGGGAGATGGGACGAGCAGTACTTC
abundance: many; v_gene: TRBV29-1; d_gene: TRBD1; j_gene: TRBJ2-7; CDR3aa: CSATGTGHYEQYF; CDR3nt: TGCAGCGCCACTGGGACAGGTCACTACGAGCAGTACTTC
abundance: .; v_gene: TRBV27; d_gene: TRBD2; j_gene: TRBJ2-1; CDR3aa: CASSPRLAGRSNEQFF; CDR3nt: TGTGCCAGCAGTCCCCGACTAGCGGGTCGCTCTAATGAGCAGTTCTTC
abundance: many; v_gene: TRBV7-2; d_gene: .; j_gene: TRBJ1-2; CDR3aa: CASSPFTDYGYTF; CDR3nt: TGTGCCAGCAGCCCATTTACGGACTATGGCTACACCTTC
abundance: many; v_gene: TRBV10-2; d_gene: TRBD1; j_gene: TRBJ2-7; CDR3aa: CASRAAGTGAYEQYF; CDR3nt: TGCGCCAGCAGAGCCGCCGGGACAGGAGCCTACGAGCAGTACTTC
abundance: medium-sized; v_gene: TRBV20-1; d_gene: TRBD1; j_gene: TRBJ2-5; CDR3aa: CSARAWDREETQYF; CDR3nt: TGCAGTGCTAGAGCCTGGGACAGAGAAGAGACCCAGTACTTC
abundance: many; v_gene: TRBV16; d_gene: .; j_gene: TRBJ2-4; CDR3aa: CASSLTGAGLAKNIQYF; CDR3nt: TGTGCCAGCAGCCTAACGGGGGCAGGGCTAGCCAAAAACATTCAGTACTTC
abundance: many; v_gene: TRBV6-5; d_gene: .; j_gene: TRBJ1-1; CDR3aa: CASSYILNTEAFF; CDR3nt: TGTGCCAGCAGTTACATTCTGAACACTGAAGCTTTCTTT
abundance: .; v_gene: TRBV5-1; d_gene: .; j_gene: TRBJ2-7; CDR3aa: CASSRPGLGAEQYF; CDR3nt: TGCGCCAGCAGCCGGCCGGGCCTAGGGGCCGAGCAGTACTTC
abundance: .; v_gene: TRBV7-6; d_gene: .; j_gene: TRBJ2-1; CDR3aa: CASSSTGVLGGNEQFF; CDR3nt: TGTGCCAGCAGTTCAACGGGGGTATTAGGGGGCAATGAGCAGTTCTTC
abundance: many; v_gene: TRBV20-1; d_gene: TRBD1; j_gene: TRBJ2-2; CDR3aa: CSAGWGTGVTGELFF; CDR3nt: TGCAGTGCCGGATGGGGGACAGGAGTAACCGGGGAGCTGTTTTTT
abundance: .; v_gene: TRBV5-1; d_gene: .; j_gene: TRBJ2-3; CDR3aa: CASSLIGRGADTQYF; CDR3nt: TGCGCCAGCAGCTTGATCGGCAGGGGTGCAGATACGCAGTATTTT
abundance: many; v_gene: TRBV12-3/TRBV12-4; d_gene: .; j_gene: TRBJ1-1; CDR3aa: CASTALQGGTEAFF; CDR3nt: TGTGCCAGCACCGCCTTGCAGGGAGGGACTGAAGCTTTCTTT
abundance: many; v_gene: TRBV10-3; d_gene: TRBD1; j_gene: TRBJ2-3; CDR3aa: CAIGQGATTDTQYF; CDR3nt: TGTGCCATCGGGCAGGGGGCGACCACAGATACGCAGTATTTT
abundance: many; v_gene: TRBV7-2; d_gene: .; j_gene: TRBJ2-7; CDR3aa: CASSPPPGGGERYEQYF; CDR3nt: TGTGCCAGCAGCCCCCCCCCGGGTGGCGGGGAAAGGTACGAGCAGTACTTC
abundance: few; v_gene: TRBV11-3; d_gene: .; j_gene: TRBJ2-1; CDR3aa: CASSTTRGGDNEQFF; CDR3nt: TGTGCCAGCAGCACGACTAGAGGGGGGGACAATGAGCAGTTCTTC
abundance: .; v_gene: TRBV11-2; d_gene: .; j_gene: TRBJ2-3; CDR3aa: CASSLGWGTDTQYF; CDR3nt: TGTGCCAGCAGCTTAGGGTGGGGCACAGATACGCAGTATTTT
abundance: many; v_gene: TRBV2; d_gene: .; j_gene: TRBJ2-4; CDR3aa: CASQVHGGAKYF; CDR3nt: TGTGCCAGCCAAGTGCACGGGGGAGCTAAGTACTTC
abundance: many; v_gene: TRBV5-4; d_gene: TRBD1; j_gene: TRBJ2-7; CDR3aa: CASSGGTGGDEQYF; CDR3nt: TGTGCCAGCAGCGGAGGGACAGGGGGAGACGAGCAGTACTTC
abundance: .; v_gene: TRBV5-1; d_gene: .; j_gene: TRBJ1-1; CDR3aa: CASSPLLPENTEAFF; CDR3nt: TGCGCCAGCAGCCCACTTCTTCCTGAGAACACTGAAGCTTTCTTT
abundance: many; v_gene: TRBV24-1; d_gene: .; j_gene: TRBJ2-3; CDR3aa: CATSELGDTQYF; CDR3nt: TGTGCCACCAGTGAATTGGGAGATACGCAGTATTTT
abundance: .; v_gene: TRBV7-6; d_gene: TRBD2; j_gene: TRBJ2-2; CDR3aa: CASSLEAGLTGELFF; CDR3nt: TGTGCCAGCAGCTTAGAAGCGGGGCTCACCGGGGAGCTGTTTTTT
abundance: few; v_gene: TRBV28; d_gene: .; j_gene: TRBJ2-5; CDR3aa: CATSTTQLAQETQYF; CDR3nt: TGTGCCACCAGCACGACCCAATTGGCACAAGAGACCCAGTACTTC